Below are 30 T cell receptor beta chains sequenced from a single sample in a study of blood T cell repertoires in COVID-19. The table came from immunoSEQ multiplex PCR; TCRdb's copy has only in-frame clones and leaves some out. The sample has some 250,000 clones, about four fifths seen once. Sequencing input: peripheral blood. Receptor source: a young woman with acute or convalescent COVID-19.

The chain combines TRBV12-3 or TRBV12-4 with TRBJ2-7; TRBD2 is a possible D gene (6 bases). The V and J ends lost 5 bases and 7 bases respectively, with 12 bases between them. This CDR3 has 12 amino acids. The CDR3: CASSDRGLEQYF. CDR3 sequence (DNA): TGTGCCAGCAGTGACAGAGGACTAGAGCAGTACTTC.

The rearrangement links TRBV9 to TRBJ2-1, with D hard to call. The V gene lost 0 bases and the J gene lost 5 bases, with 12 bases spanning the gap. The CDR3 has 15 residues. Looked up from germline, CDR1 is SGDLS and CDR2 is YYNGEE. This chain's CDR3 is CASSVALLPNNEQFF. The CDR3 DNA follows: TGTGCCAGCAGCGTAGCGTTACTACCTAACAATGAGCAGTTCTTC.

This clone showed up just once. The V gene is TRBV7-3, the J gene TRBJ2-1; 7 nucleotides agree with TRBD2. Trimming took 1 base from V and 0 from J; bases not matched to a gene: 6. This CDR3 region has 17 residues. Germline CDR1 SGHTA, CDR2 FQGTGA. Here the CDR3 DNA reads TGTGCCAGCAGCTTAAGACTAGCTTTCAGCTCCTACAATGAGCAGTTCTTC. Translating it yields CASSLRLAFSSYNEQFF.

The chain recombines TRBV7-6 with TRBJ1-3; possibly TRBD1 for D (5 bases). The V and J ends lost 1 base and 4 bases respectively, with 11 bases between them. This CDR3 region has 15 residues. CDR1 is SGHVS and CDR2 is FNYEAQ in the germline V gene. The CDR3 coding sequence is TGTGCCAGCAGCTTAGGACAGTTAATAGGAAACACCATATATTTT. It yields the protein CASSLGQLIGNTIYF.

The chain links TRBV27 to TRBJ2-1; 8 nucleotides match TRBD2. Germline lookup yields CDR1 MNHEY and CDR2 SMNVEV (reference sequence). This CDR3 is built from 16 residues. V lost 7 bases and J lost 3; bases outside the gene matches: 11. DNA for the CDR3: TGTGCCAGCACGCCAACTCCACTAGCGGACTACAATGAGCAGTTCTTC. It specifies CASTPTPLADYNEQFF.

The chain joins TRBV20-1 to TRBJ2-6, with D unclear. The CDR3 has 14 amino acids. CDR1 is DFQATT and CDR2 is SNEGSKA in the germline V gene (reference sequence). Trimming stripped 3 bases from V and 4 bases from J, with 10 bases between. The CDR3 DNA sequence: TGCAGTGCTAGTGATAATCGGGGGGCCAACGTCCTGACTTTC. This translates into CSASDNRGANVLTF.

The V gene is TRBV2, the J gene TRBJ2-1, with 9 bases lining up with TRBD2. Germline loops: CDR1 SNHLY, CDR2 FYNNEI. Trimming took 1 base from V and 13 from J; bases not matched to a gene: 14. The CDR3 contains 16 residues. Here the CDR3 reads CASSEGRLAGLSNQFF. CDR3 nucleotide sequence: TGTGCCAGCAGTGAAGGTCGCCTAGCGGGGCTTAGTAATCAGTTCTTC.

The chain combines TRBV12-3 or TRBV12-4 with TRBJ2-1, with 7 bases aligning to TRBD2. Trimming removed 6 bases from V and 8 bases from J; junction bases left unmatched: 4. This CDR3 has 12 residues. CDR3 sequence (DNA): TGTGCCAGCAGCGAACTAGCGCATGAGCAGTTCTTC. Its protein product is CASSELAHEQFF.

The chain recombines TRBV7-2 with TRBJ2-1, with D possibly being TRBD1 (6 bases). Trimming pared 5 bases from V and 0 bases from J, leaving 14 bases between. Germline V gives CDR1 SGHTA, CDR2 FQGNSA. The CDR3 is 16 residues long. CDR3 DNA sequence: TGTGCCAGCAGCATAGGACAGCAACTCTCCTACAATGAGCAGTTCTTC. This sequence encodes CASSIGQQLSYNEQFF.

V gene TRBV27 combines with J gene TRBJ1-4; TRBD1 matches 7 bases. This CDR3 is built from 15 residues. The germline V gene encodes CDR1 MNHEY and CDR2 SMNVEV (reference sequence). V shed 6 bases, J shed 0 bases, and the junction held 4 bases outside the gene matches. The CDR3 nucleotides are TGTGCCAGCAGCAGGGACAGCTCAACTAATGAAAAACTGTTTTTT. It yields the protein CASSRDSSTNEKLFF.

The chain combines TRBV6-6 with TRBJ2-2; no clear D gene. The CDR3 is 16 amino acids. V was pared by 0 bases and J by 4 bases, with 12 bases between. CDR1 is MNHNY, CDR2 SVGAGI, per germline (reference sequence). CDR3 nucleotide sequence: TGTGCCAGCAGTTACTCTTCCATACCGGGCACCGGGGAGCTGTTTTTT. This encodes CASSYSSIPGTGELFF.

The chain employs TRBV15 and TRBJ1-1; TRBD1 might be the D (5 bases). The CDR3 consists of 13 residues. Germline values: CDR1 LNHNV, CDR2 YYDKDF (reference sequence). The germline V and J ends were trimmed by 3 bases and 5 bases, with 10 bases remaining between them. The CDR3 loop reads CATSRLGVTEAFF. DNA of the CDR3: TGTGCCACCAGCAGGTTAGGGGTAACTGAAGCTTTCTTT.

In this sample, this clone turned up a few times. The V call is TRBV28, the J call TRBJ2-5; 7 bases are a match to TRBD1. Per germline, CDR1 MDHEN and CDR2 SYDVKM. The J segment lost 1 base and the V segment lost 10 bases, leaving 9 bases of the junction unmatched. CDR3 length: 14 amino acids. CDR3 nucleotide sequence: TGTGCCATCCAACTATCAGGGGGCCAAGAGACCCAGTACTTC. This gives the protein CAIQLSGGQETQYF. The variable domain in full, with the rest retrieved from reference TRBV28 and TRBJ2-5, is DVKVTQSSRYLVKRTGEKVFLECVQDMDHENMFWYRQDPGLGLRLIYFSYDVKMKEKGDIPEGYSVSREKKERFSLILESASTNQTSMYLCAIQLSGGQETQYFGPGTRLLVL.

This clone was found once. CDR3 nucleotides: TGTGCCTGGAGTATGAGGACAATTATAGTCTATAATTCACCCCTCCACTTT. It codes for CAWSMRTIIVYNSPLHF. The rearrangement uses TRBV30 and TRBJ1-6; D is possibly TRBD1 (5 bases). CDR3 length equals 17 residues. Trimming took off 2 bases at V and 3 bases at J, with 17 bases between the two ends. Germline V lookup: CDR1 GTSNPN, CDR2 SVGIG (reference sequence).

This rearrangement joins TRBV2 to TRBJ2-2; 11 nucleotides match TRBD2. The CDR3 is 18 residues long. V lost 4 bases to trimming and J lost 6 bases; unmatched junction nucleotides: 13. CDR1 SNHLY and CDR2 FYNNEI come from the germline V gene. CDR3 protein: CASSGNSGRAVGPGELFF. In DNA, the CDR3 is TGTGCCAGCAGTGGGAATAGCGGGAGGGCCGTAGGTCCCGGGGAGCTGTTTTTT.

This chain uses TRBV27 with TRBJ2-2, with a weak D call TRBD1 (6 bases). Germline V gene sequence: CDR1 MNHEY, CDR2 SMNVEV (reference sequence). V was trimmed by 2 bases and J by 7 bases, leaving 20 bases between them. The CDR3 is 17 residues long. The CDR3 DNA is TGTGCCAGCAGTTTAGTCTCTCAGGGGCCCCAAGTCGGGGAGCTGTTTTTT. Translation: CASSLVSQGPQVGELFF.

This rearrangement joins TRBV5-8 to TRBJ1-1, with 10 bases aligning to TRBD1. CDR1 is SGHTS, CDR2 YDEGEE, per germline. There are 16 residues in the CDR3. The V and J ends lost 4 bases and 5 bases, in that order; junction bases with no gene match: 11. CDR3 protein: CASSQRTGGVGTEAFF. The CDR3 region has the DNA TGTGCCAGCAGCCAACGGACAGGGGGGGTAGGGACTGAAGCTTTCTTT. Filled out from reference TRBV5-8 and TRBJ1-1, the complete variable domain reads EAGVTQSPTHLIKTRGQQATLRCSPISGHTSVYWYQQALGLGLQFLLWYDEGEERNRGNFPPRFSGRQFPNYSSELNVNALELEDSALYLCASSQRTGGVGTEAFFGQGTRLTVV.

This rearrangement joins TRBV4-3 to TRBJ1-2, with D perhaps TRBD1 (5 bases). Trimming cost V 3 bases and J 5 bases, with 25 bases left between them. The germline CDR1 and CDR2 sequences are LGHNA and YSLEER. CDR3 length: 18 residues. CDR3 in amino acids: CASSQGWDSGTELYGYTF. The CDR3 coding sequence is TGCGCCAGCAGCCAGGGATGGGACTCGGGTACAGAACTATATGGCTACACCTTC.

The CDR3 sequence: CASSQELTFVAEAFF. CDR3 DNA: TGTGCCAGCAGCCAAGAACTAACTTTCGTCGCTGAAGCTTTCTTT. This sequence joins TRBV3-1 (or the pseudogene TRBV3-2) and TRBJ1-1; D is uncertain. V was pared by 0 bases and J by 6 bases, with 14 bases between. This CDR3 is built from 15 residues. Germline loops: CDR1 LGHDT, CDR2 YNNKEL (reference sequence).

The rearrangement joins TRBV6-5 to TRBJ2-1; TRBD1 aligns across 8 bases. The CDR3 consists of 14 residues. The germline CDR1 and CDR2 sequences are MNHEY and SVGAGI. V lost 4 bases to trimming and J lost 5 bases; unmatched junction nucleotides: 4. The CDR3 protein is CASSFWDRNNEQFF. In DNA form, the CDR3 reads TGTGCCAGCAGTTTTTGGGACAGGAACAATGAGCAGTTCTTC.

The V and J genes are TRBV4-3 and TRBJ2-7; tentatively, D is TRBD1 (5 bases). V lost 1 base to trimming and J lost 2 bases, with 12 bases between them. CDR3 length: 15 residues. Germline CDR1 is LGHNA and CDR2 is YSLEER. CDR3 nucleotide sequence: TGCGCCAGCAGCCAAGTCGTCAGGGCCACCTACGAGCAGTACTTC. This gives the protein CASSQVVRATYEQYF.

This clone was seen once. CDR3 in amino acids: CASSGSYRRTAFF. DNA for the CDR3: TGTGCCAGTAGTGGCTCTTACAGGCGGACAGCTTTCTTT. The chain uses TRBV19 and TRBJ1-1, with D possibly matching TRBD1 (5 bases). V shed 5 bases and J shed 10 bases, with 17 bases lying between them. The CDR3 runs to 13 residues. Per the germline V gene, CDR1 is LNHDA and CDR2 is SQIVND (reference sequence). The entire variable domain, with the rest obtained from reference TRBV19 and TRBJ1-1, is as follows: DGGITQSPKYLFRKEGQNVTLSCEQNLNHDAMYWYRQDPGQGLRLIYYSQIVNDFQKGDIAEGYSVSREKKESFPLTVTSAQKNPTAFYLCASSGSYRRTAFFGQGTRLTVV.

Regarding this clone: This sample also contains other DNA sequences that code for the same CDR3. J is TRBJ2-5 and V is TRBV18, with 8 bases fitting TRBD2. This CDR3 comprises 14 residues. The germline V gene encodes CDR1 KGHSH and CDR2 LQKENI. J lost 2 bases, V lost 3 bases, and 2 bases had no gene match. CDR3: CASSPSGTQETQYF. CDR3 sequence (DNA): TGTGCCAGCTCACCTAGCGGGACGCAAGAGACCCAGTACTTC. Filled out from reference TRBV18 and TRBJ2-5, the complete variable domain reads NAGVMQNPRHLVRRRGQEARLRCSPMKGHSHVYWYRQLPEEGLKFMVYLQKENIIDESGMPKERFSAEFPKEGPSILRIQQVVRGDSAAYFCASSPSGTQETQYFGPGTRLLVL.

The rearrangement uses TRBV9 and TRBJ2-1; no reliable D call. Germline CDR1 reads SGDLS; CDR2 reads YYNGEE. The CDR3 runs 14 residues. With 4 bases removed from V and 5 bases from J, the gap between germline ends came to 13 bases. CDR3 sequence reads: CASSLYSADNEQFF. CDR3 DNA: TGTGCCAGCAGCCTATACTCCGCGGACAATGAGCAGTTCTTC. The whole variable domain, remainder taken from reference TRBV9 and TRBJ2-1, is DSGVTQTPKHLITATGQRVTLRCSPRSGDLSVYWYQQSLDQGLQFLIQYYNGEERAKGNILERFSAQQFPDLHSELNLSSLELGDSALYFCASSLYSADNEQFFGPGTRLTVL.

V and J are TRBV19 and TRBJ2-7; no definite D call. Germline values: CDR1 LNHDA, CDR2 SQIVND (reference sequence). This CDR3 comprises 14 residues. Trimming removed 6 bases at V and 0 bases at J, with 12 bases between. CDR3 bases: TGTGCCAGTAGGTTAGTGGCAGGCTCCTACGAGCAGTACTTC. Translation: CASRLVAGSYEQYF.

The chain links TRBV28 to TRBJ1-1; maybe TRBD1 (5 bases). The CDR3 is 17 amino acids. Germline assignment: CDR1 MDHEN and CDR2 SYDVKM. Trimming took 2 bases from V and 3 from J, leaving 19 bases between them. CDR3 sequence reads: CASSLPASLTVDTEAFF. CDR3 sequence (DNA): TGTGCCAGCAGTTTACCCGCATCCCTGACAGTAGACACTGAAGCTTTCTTT.

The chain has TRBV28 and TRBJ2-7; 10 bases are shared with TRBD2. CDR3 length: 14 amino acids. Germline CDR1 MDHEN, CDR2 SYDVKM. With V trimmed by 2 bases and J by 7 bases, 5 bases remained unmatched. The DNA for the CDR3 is TGTGCCAGCAGTTTACCGGGACTAGCGCGGGAGCAGTACTTC. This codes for CASSLPGLAREQYF. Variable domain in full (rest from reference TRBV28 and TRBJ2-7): DVKVTQSSRYLVKRTGEKVFLECVQDMDHENMFWYRQDPGLGLRLIYFSYDVKMKEKGDIPEGYSVSREKKERFSLILESASTNQTSMYLCASSLPGLAREQYFGPGTRLTVT.

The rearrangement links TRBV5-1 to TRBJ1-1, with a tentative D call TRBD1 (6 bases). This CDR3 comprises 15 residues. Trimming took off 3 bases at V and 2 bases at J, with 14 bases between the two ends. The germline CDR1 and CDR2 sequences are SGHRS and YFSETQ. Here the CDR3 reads CASSSIGQPNTEAFF. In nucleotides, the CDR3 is TGCGCCAGCAGCTCCATAGGACAGCCTAACACTGAAGCTTTCTTT.

The CDR3 DNA sequence: TGTGCCTGGAGGTGGTGGAGTCGGGGTGAGCAGTTCTTC. As protein: CAWRWWSRGEQFF. The J gene is TRBJ2-1, the V gene TRBV30; TRBD2 might be the D (5 bases). The germline gives CDR1 GTSNPN, CDR2 SVGIG (reference sequence). This CDR3 spans 13 amino acids. V was pared by 3 bases and J by 9 bases, with 15 bases between.

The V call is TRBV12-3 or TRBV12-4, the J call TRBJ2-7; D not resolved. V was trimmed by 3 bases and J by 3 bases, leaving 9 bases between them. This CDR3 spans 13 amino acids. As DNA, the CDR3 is TGTGCCAGCAGTTTGTCGGTAGTCTACGAGCAGTACTTC. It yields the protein CASSLSVVYEQYF.